These T cell receptor beta chains were read from a single sample in a study of blood T cells in healthy people across ages. TCRdb fed the 5' RACE reads into MiXCR, producing one record per CDR3 protein. The sample contains about a million distinct CDR3 sequences, 45% to 60% of which appear only once. Sequencing was performed on blood. These receptors originate from a woman aged 60-75 years in good health. The CDR3 runs from the conserved cysteine through the conserved F or W.

cdr3_length v_call cdr3_aa
15 TRBV7-9 CASSLIPPGANVLTF
16 TRBV7-9 CASSSPWRGHEDTQYF
14 TRBV5-1 CASSLQSGDNEQFF
14 TRBV5-1 CASSLLGSGNTIYF
14 TRBV20-1 CSATGQLAKNIQYF
15 TRBV10-3 CAISDTRDMNTEAFF
14 TRBV3-1 CASSQALLSYEQYF
15 TRBV5-1 CASSRDRLNTGELFF
18 TRBV4-3 CASSQDHSWTGQGNEQFF
14 TRBV12-3/TRBV12-4 CASSSGWALNEQFF
13 TRBV7-2 CASSLDPGREQFF
11 TRBV10-3 CAIRGAREQYF
12 TRBV5-1 CASSPDGELQYF
14 TRBV5-6 CASSLWQRRETQYF
14 TRBV28 CASSNWDIQETRYF
17 TRBV20-1 CSAPPGRGEGETDTQYF
13 TRBV27 CASRRLSTDTQYF
16 TRBV7-6 CASSMYIAGITYEQYF
13 TRBV6-6 CASACQRADTQYF
20 TRBV4-1 CASSQGGSATFSSGANVLTF
16 TRBV29-1 CSVGVPRASVNNEQFF
12 TRBV20-1 CSATGTSYGYTF
17 TRBV20-1 CSARLGAGYGSTDTQYF
15 TRBV27 CASMWTGQGSYEQYF
13 TRBV29-1 CSVRRGGGDTQYF
15 TRBV3-1 CASSQAPGDSYEQYF
14 TRBV6-6 CASGGAGGQETQYF
12 TRBV2 CASGYTEETQYF
17 TRBV7-3 CASSLTPVLAGFGELFF
17 TRBV27 CASRNWDGPNYSYEQYF
16 TRBV25-1 CASSEFVTDITGELFF
11 TRBV18 CASSPLKTQYF
16 TRBV4-2 CASSQGASGSGDTQYF
13 TRBV20-1 CSARAWEAYEQYF
15 TRBV29-1 CSVEIPSVGTDTQYF
14 TRBV3-1 CASSPLDPTDTQYF
14 TRBV27 CASKKGLAGNEQFF
15 TRBV4-1 CASSQRRGSTYGYTF
15 TRBV11-2 CASSPGQPTTDTQYF
15 TRBV18 CASLPATGNQETQYF
18 TRBV6-2/TRBV6-3 CASELAPTGRFSNSPLHF
15 TRBV6-2/TRBV6-3 CASSPTGAANYGYTF
14 TRBV27 CASSLRLGSTEAFF
15 TRBV28 CASRKRLAGPYEQYF
16 TRBV3-1 CASSQQSTGVESGYTF
13 TRBV11-2 CASTPLSYNEQFF
14 TRBV15 CATSRGGPQETQYF
16 TRBV10-3 CAISASGALGAYEQYF
15 TRBV7-9 CASSLGTSGLDTQYF